One and the same sample provided the 23 T cell receptor beta chains below, sequenced in a study of technical replicates of blood from a few donors. Assay used: immunoSEQ multiplex PCR; TCRdb lists only in-frame clones, some missing. The top ten hold roughly 0.39% of the sample, which has some 94,000 clones, 95% to 97% seen once. Specimen: T cells isolated from PBMCs. Receptors were obtained from a human donor in good health.

The chain links TRBV5-8 to TRBJ2-3; D possibly corresponds to TRBD1 (7 bases). Germline loops: CDR1 SGHTS, CDR2 YDEGEE. Trimming shortened V by 2 bases and J by 6 bases, and 13 bases separated the two germline ends. The CDR3 covers 14 residues. The CDR3 loop reads CASSFGGTVDTQYF. CDR3 sequence (DNA): TGTGCCAGCAGCTTTGGCGGGACAGTTGATACGCAGTATTTT. The whole variable domain, remainder taken from reference TRBV5-8 and TRBJ2-3, is EAGVTQSPTHLIKTRGQQATLRCSPISGHTSVYWYQQALGLGLQFLLWYDEGEERNRGNFPPRFSGRQFPNYSSELNVNALELEDSALYLCASSFGGTVDTQYFGPGTRLTVL.

This clone has just a few counts. The chain has TRBV29-1 and TRBJ1-1; maybe TRBD1 (5 bases). The CDR3 consists of 14 residues. Per germline, CDR1 SQVTM and CDR2 ANQGSEA. V was cut by 4 bases and J by 0 bases, with 12 bases left in between. CDR3 region: CSVARGSMNTEAFF. The CDR3 bases are TGCAGCGTTGCCCGGGGGTCCATGAACACTGAAGCTTTCTTT.

CDR3 nucleotide sequence: TGCGCCAGCAGCCAGTCTTTTGCAGACAGGGCCTACGAGCAGTACTTC. Protein product: CASSQSFADRAYEQYF. The chain is built from TRBV4-1 and TRBJ2-7; the match to TRBD1 covers 7 bases. After removal of 3 bases from V and 2 bases from J, the junction contained 10 bases not matched to a gene. There are 16 residues in the CDR3. Germline CDR1 MGHRA, CDR2 YSYEKL.

V gene TRBV7-9 combines with J gene TRBJ1-2, with a tentative D call TRBD1 (6 bases). This CDR3 has 15 residues. Germline CDR1 SEHNR, CDR2 FQNEAQ (reference sequence). The V end lost 1 base, the J end lost 4 bases, and 13 bases lay between the germline ends. This chain's CDR3 is CASSLGDRSLYGYTF. Written as DNA, the CDR3 is TGTGCCAGCAGCTTAGGAGACAGGTCCCTCTATGGCTACACCTTC.

The chain employs TRBV10-3 and TRBJ2-6; no clear D gene. CDR3 length: 15 residues. V was pared by 2 bases and J by 4 bases, with 9 bases between. CDR1 is ENHRY and CDR2 is SYGVKD in the germline V gene. CDR3 nucleotide sequence: TGTGCCATCAGTGAGCTGAGTTCGGGGGCCAACGTCCTGACTTTC. Its protein product is CAISELSSGANVLTF.

The chain carries TRBV29-1 and TRBJ2-6, with D possibly matching TRBD1 (6 bases). This CDR3 spans 16 amino acids. The germline gives CDR1 SQVTM, CDR2 ANQGSEA. V lost 3 bases and J lost 0, with 12 bases in between. CDR3 coding DNA: TGCAGCGTTGAGCTGGGGGCGCGCTCTGGGGCCAACGTCCTGACTTTC. The encoded protein is CSVELGARSGANVLTF.

The chain recombines TRBV19 with TRBJ2-7; 10 bases map to TRBD2. Trimming took 3 bases from V and 1 from J; bases not matched to a gene: 3. The CDR3 sequence is 15 residues long. Germline CDR1 is LNHDA and CDR2 is SQIVND (reference sequence). As DNA, the CDR3 is TGTGCCAGTAGTATCGATAGCGGGAGGTCCTACGAGCAGTACTTC. Translating it yields CASSIDSGRSYEQYF.

This chain links TRBV29-1 with TRBJ2-5; no definite D call. This CDR3 is built from 11 residues. The V gene lost 3 bases and the J gene lost 6 bases, with 8 bases spanning the gap. In germline, CDR1 is SQVTM, CDR2 ANQGSEA. Written as DNA, the CDR3 is TGCAGCGTTGATGTGGGCCAGACCCAGTACTTC. Its protein product is CSVDVGQTQYF.

The genes are TRBV19 and TRBJ1-3; D unclear. V was clipped by 9 bases and J by 2 bases, with 2 bases between them. The CDR3 extends over 10 amino acids. CDR1 is LNHDA and CDR2 is SQIVND in the germline V gene (reference sequence). The chain's CDR3 is CASAGNTIYF. Written as DNA, the CDR3 is TGTGCCAGCGCTGGAAACACCATATATTTT. Variable domain in full (rest from reference TRBV19 and TRBJ1-3): DGGITQSPKYLFRKEGQNVTLSCEQNLNHDAMYWYRQDPGQGLRLIYYSQIVNDFQKGDIAEGYSVSREKKESFPLTVTSAQKNPTAFYLCASAGNTIYFGEGSWLTVV.

This clone appeared once. The chain couples TRBV19 to TRBJ1-2; 8 bases line up with TRBD1. The germline V gene has CDR1 LNHDA and CDR2 SQIVND (reference sequence). The CDR3 sequence is 13 residues long. Germline trimming cut 5 bases from V and 4 bases from J; bases unmatched to any gene: 3. In nucleotides, the CDR3 is TGTGCCAGTAGTGGGACAGGCTTCTATGGCTACACCTTC. It codes for CASSGTGFYGYTF.

The genes are TRBV27 and TRBJ2-7; 8 bases line up with TRBD2. The length of the CDR3 is 16 residues. The germline gives CDR1 MNHEY, CDR2 SMNVEV (reference sequence). The trim removed 7 bases at V and 3 bases at J, leaving 14 bases unmatched. The CDR3 spells CASTYSSGINSYEQYF. The CDR3 bases are TGTGCCAGCACGTATAGTAGCGGGATCAATAGCTACGAGCAGTACTTC.

This chain joins TRBV6-5 and TRBJ1-3; tentative D call: TRBD1 (6 bases). The germline gives CDR1 MNHEY, CDR2 SVGAGI. Trimming stripped 5 bases from V and 0 bases from J, with 11 bases between. CDR3 length: 15 residues. The CDR3 DNA sequence: TGTGCCAGCAGTCGGGACACGAGCTCTGGAAACACCATATATTTT. It codes for CASSRDTSSGNTIYF.

The V call is TRBV5-5, the J call TRBJ2-5; 7 bases match TRBD2. The CDR3 contains 14 residues. Germline V gives CDR1 SGHKS, CDR2 YYEKEE (reference sequence). Trimming at V came to 4 bases and at J to 4 bases, leaving 7 bases not matched to a gene. In DNA, the CDR3 is TGTGCCAGCAGCCAGAGCGGGAATCGAGAGACCCAGTACTTC. Translated: CASSQSGNRETQYF.

The chain has TRBV9 and TRBJ1-2, with 8 bases aligning to TRBD1. The CDR3 is made up of 15 amino acids. Trimming took 4 bases from V and 4 from J; bases not matched to a gene: 9. CDR1 and CDR2 from the germline V gene are SGDLS and YYNGEE. The CDR3 coding sequence is TGTGCCAGCAGCTTCGGGGCAGGGGGCAGCTATGGCTACACCTTC. Translated: CASSFGAGGSYGYTF.

The chain joins TRBV13 to TRBJ2-3, with unresolved D. Trimming stripped 1 base from V and 0 bases from J, with 14 bases between. Germline lookup yields CDR1 PRHDT and CDR2 FYEKMQ (reference sequence). This CDR3 comprises 17 residues. The CDR3 here is CASSLESLPTSTDTQYF. CDR3 DNA: TGTGCCAGCAGCTTAGAAAGCTTACCCACTAGCACAGATACGCAGTATTTT.

J is TRBJ1-4 and V is TRBV27; D unresolved. Trimming removed 8 bases at V and 0 bases at J, with 13 bases between. The CDR3 is 15 amino acids. Germline V gives CDR1 MNHEY, CDR2 SMNVEV (reference sequence). CDR3 amino acids: CASAKGGATNEKLFF. The CDR3, as DNA: TGTGCCAGCGCGAAAGGCGGGGCAACTAATGAAAAACTGTTTTTT.

The chain recombines TRBV5-4 with TRBJ2-3, with 7 bases matching TRBD2. Germline loops: CDR1 SGHNT, CDR2 YYREEE (reference sequence). The trim removed 2 bases at V and 4 bases at J, leaving 7 bases unmatched. This CDR3 contains 15 residues. The CDR3 nucleotides read TGTGCCAGCAGCTTTGGGGGAGGGGACCCAGATACGCAGTATTTT. Protein: CASSFGGGDPDTQYF.

The chain employs TRBV6-5 and TRBJ2-1, with D perhaps TRBD1 (5 bases). The ends were cut back, 6 bases at V and 10 bases at J, with 22 bases in the middle. The CDR3 loop spans 15 amino acids. CDR1 is MNHEY, CDR2 SVGAGI, per germline. CDR3 loop: CASSRNPGQGSEQFF. DNA of the CDR3: TGTGCCAGCAGCCGCAACCCCGGGCAGGGCAGCGAGCAGTTCTTC.

The chain joins TRBV19 to TRBJ2-1; TRBD1 might be the D (5 bases). V was cut by 5 bases and J by 7 bases, with 18 bases left in between. The CDR3 spans 15 residues. Germline assignment: CDR1 LNHDA and CDR2 SQIVND (reference sequence). The CDR3 loop reads CASSVRVYPRNEQFF. Here the CDR3 DNA reads TGTGCCAGTAGTGTCAGGGTGTACCCCCGTAATGAGCAGTTCTTC.

The chain uses TRBV15 and TRBJ1-3, with D tentatively TRBD1 (5 bases). The CDR3 runs to 19 residues. V shed 0 bases and J shed 4 bases, with 22 bases lying between them. Per the germline V gene, CDR1 is LNHNV and CDR2 is YYDKDF (reference sequence). The CDR3: CATSRDKAGFGARGNTIYF. The CDR3 DNA sequence: TGTGCCACCAGCAGAGATAAGGCAGGGTTTGGTGCGCGAGGAAACACCATATATTTT.

To note about this clone: This sample also contains other DNA sequences that code for the same CDR3. J is TRBJ2-7 and V is TRBV9, with D unclear. The length of the CDR3 is 13 residues. V dropped 0 bases and J dropped 3 bases, with 7 bases sitting between them. Germline V CDR1 and CDR2: SGDLS, YYNGEE. The CDR3, as DNA: TGTGCCAGCAGCGTAGGTGGCAGCTACGAGCAGTACTTC. Translating gives CASSVGGSYEQYF.

CDR3 residues: CASTPTVGGYEQYF. CDR3 in DNA: TGTGCCAGTACGCCGACGGTGGGAGGGTACGAGCAGTACTTC. V is TRBV19 and J is TRBJ2-7; 7 nucleotides align to TRBD2. The CDR3 loop spans 14 amino acids. J was trimmed by 4 bases and V by 7 bases; bases with no gene match: 10. Germline values: CDR1 LNHDA, CDR2 SQIVND (reference sequence).

This chain joins TRBV10-3 and TRBJ2-3; TRBD2 agrees at 10 bases. Trimming removed 5 bases from V and 3 bases from J; junction bases left unmatched: 5. The CDR3 is made up of 15 amino acids. Per germline, CDR1 ENHRY and CDR2 SYGVKD. The chain's CDR3 is CAISQGLAETDTQYF. The CDR3 region has the DNA TGTGCCATCAGTCAAGGACTAGCGGAAACAGATACGCAGTATTTT.